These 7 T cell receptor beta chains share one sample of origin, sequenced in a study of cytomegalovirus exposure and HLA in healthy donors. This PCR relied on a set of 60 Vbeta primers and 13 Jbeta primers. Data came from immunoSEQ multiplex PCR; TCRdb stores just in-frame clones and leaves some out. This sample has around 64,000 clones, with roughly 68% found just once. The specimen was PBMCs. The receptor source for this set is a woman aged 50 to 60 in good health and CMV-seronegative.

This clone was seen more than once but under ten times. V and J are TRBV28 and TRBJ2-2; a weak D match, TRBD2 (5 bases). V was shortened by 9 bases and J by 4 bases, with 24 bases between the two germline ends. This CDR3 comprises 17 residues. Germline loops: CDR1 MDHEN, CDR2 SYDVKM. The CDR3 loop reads CASFPGWRARGTGELFF. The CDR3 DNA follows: TGTGCCAGTTTCCCGGGATGGCGGGCTCGCGGCACCGGGGAGCTGTTTTTT.

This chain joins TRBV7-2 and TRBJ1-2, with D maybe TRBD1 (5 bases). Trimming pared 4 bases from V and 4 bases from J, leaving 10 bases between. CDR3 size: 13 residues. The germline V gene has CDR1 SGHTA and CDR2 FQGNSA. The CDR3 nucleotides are TGTGCCAGCAGCTCGGCCACAGGCTATGGCTACACCTTC. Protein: CASSSATGYGYTF.

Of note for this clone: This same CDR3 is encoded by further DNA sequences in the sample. The CDR3 DNA follows: TGTGCCAGCCGACAGGGGTCCTACGAGCAGTACTTC. Translating it yields CASRQGSYEQYF. The rearrangement links TRBV28 to TRBJ2-7; 8 nucleotides agree with TRBD1. Germline loops: CDR1 MDHEN, CDR2 SYDVKM. V shed 8 bases and J 1 base; nucleotides not matched to a gene: 1. The CDR3 covers 12 residues.

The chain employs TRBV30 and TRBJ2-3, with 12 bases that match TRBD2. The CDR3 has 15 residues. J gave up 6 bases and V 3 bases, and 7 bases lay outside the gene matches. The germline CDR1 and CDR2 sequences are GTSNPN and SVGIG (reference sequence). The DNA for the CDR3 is TGTGCCTGGAGCCTACTAGCGGGAGGTCGGGATACGCAGTATTTT. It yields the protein CAWSLLAGGRDTQYF.

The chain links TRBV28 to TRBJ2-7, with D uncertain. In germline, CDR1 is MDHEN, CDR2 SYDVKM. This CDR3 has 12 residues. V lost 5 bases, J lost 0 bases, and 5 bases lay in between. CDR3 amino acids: CASSQISYEQYF. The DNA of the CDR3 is TGTGCCAGCAGTCAGATCTCCTACGAGCAGTACTTC.

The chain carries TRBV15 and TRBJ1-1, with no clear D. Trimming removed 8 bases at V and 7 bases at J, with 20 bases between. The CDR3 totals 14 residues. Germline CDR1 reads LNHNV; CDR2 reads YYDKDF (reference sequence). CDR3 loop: CATYSRSEKSEAFF. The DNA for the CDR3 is TGTGCCACCTATTCTAGAAGTGAGAAAAGTGAAGCTTTCTTT.

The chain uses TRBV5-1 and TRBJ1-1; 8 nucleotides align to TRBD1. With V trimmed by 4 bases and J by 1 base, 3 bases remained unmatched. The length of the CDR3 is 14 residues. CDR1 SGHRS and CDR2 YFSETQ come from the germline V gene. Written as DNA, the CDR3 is TGCGCCAGCAGCGGACAGGGTGCGAACACTGAAGCTTTCTTT. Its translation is CASSGQGANTEAFF.